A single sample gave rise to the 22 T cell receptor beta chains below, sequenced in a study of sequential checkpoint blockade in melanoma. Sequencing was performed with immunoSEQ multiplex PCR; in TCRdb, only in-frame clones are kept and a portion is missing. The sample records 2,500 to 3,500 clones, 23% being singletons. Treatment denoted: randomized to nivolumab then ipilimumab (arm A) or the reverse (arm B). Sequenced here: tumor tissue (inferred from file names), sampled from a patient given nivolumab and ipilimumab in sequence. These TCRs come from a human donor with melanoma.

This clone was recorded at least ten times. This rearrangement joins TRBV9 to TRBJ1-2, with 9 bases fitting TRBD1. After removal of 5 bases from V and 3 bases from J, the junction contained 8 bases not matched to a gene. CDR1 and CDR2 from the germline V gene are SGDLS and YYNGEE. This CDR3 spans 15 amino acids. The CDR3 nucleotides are TGTGCCAGCAGTCCACAGGGGGCGATGCACTATGGCTACACCTTC. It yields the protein CASSPQGAMHYGYTF.

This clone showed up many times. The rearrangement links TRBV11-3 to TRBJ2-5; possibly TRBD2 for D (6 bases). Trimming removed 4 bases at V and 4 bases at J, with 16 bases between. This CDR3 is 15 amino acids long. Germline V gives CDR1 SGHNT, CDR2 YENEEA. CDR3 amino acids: CASSSPGGRGETQYF. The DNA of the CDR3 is TGTGCCAGCAGCTCCCCCGGGGGTAGGGGAGAGACCCAGTACTTC.

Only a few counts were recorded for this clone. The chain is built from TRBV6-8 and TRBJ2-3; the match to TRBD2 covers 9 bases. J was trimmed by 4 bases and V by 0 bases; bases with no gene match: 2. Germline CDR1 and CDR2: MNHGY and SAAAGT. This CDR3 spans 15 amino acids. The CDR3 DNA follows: TGTGCCAGCAGTTACTCAGCTAGCGGGGCAGATACGCAGTATTTT. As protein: CASSYSASGADTQYF.

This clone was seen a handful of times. The CDR3 is CASSPTGGPNEKLFF. In DNA form, the CDR3 reads TGTGCCAGCAGCCCAACAGGGGGCCCTAATGAAAAACTGTTTTTT. This chain links TRBV6-8 with TRBJ1-4; 9 bases agree with TRBD1. The CDR3 is made up of 15 amino acids. Germline trimming cut 6 bases from V and 3 bases from J; bases unmatched to any gene: 5. Germline-derived CDR1 and CDR2 are MNHGY and SAAAGT.

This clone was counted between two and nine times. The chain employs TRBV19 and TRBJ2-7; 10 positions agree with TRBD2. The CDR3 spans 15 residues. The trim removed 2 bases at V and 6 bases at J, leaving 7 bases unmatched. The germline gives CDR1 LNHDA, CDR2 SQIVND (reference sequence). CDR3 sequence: CASSIPGLASGEQYF. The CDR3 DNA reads TGTGCCAGTAGTATACCGGGACTAGCGTCGGGCGAGCAGTACTTC. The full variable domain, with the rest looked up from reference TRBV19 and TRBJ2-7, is DGGITQSPKYLFRKEGQNVTLSCEQNLNHDAMYWYRQDPGQGLRLIYYSQIVNDFQKGDIAEGYSVSREKKESFPLTVTSAQKNPTAFYLCASSIPGLASGEQYFGPGTRLTVT.

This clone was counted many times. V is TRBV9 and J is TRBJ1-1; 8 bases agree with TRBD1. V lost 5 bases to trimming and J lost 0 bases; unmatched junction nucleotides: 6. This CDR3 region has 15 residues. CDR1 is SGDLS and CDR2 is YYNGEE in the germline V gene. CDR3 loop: CASSARTGLNTEAFF. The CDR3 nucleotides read TGTGCCAGCAGTGCTAGGACAGGGTTGAACACTGAAGCTTTCTTT.

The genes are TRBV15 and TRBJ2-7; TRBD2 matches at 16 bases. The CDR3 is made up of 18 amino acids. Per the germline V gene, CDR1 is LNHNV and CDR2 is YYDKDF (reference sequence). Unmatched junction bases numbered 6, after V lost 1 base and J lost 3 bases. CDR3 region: CATSRAVGTSGGGYEQYF. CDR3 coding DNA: TGTGCCACCAGCAGAGCAGTCGGGACTAGCGGGGGGGGCTACGAGCAGTACTTC. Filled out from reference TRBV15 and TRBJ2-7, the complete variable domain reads DAMVIQNPRYQVTQFGKPVTLSCSQTLNHNVMYWYQQKSSQAPKLLFHYYDKDFNNEADTPDNFQSRRPNTSFCFLDIRSPGLGDTAMYLCATSRAVGTSGGGYEQYFGPGTRLTVT.

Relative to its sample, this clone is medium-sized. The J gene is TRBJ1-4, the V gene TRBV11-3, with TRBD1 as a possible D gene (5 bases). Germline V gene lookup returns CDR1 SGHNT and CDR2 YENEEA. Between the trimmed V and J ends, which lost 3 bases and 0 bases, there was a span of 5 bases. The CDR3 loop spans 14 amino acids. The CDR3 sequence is CASSLDTTNEKLFF. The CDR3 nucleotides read TGTGCCAGCAGCTTGGACACAACTAATGAAAAACTGTTTTTT.

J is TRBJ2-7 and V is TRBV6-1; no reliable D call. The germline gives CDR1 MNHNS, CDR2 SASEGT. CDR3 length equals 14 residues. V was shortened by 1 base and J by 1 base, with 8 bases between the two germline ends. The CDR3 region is CASSEDRVSYEQYF. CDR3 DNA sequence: TGTGCCAGCAGTGAAGATCGAGTTTCCTACGAGCAGTACTTC.

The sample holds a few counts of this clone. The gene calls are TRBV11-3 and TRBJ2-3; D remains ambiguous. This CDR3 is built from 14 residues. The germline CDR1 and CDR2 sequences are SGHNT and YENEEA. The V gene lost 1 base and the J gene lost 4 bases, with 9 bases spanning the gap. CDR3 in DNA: TGTGCCAGCAGCTTAGTTTGGAGCGCAGATACGCAGTATTTT. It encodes CASSLVWSADTQYF.

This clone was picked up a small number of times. CDR3 protein: CASSEYLVLGQYTGELFF. CDR3 in DNA: TGTGCCAGCAGTGAATACCTCGTTTTGGGACAGTACACCGGGGAGCTGTTTTTT. This chain joins TRBV25-1 and TRBJ2-2; TRBD1 matches at 7 bases. CDR3 length equals 18 residues. Trimming removed 0 bases from V and 3 bases from J; junction bases left unmatched: 10. The germline V gene has CDR1 MGHDK and CDR2 SYGVNS.

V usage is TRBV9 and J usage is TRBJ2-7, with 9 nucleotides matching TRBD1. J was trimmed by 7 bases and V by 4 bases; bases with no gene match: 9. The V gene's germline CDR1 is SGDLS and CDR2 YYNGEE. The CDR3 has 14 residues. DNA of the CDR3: TGTGCCAGCAGCCCGTTACAGGGGGCAAGGGAGCAGTACTTC. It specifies CASSPLQGAREQYF.

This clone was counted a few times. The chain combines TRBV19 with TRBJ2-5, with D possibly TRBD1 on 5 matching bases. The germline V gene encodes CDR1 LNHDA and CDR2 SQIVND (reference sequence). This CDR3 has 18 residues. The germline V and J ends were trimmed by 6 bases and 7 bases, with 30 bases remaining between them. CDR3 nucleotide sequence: TGTGCCAGTAGCCCAAATCCCCTCACCCGGCCACAAAGGGGGACCCAGTACTTC. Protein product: CASSPNPLTRPQRGTQYF.

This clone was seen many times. The CDR3 nucleotides are TGTGCCAGCAGCCGCAGCGGGGGGGGAGAGACCCAGTACTTC. It translates to CASSRSGGGETQYF. The rearrangement joins TRBV11-3 to TRBJ2-5; 10 bases map to TRBD2. The CDR3 spans 14 residues. The V gene end was trimmed by 5 bases and the J gene end by 4 bases; junction bases not matched to a gene: 4. Per germline, CDR1 SGHNT and CDR2 YENEEA.

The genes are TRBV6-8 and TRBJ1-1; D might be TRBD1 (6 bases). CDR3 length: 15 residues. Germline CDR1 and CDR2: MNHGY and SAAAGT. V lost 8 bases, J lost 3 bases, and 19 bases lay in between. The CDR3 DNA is TGTGCCAGCCGAAGGACAGCCCTGGAGGACACTGAAGCTTTCTTT. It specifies CASRRTALEDTEAFF.

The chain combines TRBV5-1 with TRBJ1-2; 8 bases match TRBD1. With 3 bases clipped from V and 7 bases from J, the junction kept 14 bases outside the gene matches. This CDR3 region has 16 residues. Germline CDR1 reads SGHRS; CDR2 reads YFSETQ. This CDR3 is CASSWGPAGGSGGYTF. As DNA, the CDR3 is TGCGCCAGCAGCTGGGGCCCGGCAGGGGGCTCGGGTGGCTACACCTTC.

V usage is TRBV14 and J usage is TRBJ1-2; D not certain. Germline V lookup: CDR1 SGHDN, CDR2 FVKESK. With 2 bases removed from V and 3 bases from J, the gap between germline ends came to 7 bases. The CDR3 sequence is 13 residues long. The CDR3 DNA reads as TGTGCCAGCAGCCAAATAGGGCACTATGGCTACACCTTC. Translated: CASSQIGHYGYTF. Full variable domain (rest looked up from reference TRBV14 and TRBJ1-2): EAGVTQFPSHSVIEKGQTVTLRCDPISGHDNLYWYRRVMGKEIKFLLHFVKESKQDESGMPNNRFLAERTGGTYSTLKVQPAELEDSGVYFCASSQIGHYGYTFGSGTRLTVV.

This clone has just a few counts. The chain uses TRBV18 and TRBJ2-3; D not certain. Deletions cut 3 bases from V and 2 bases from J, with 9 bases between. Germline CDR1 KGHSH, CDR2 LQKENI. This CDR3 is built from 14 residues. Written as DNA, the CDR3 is TGTGCCAGCTCACCCGATCCCTTCACAGATACGCAGTATTTT. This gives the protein CASSPDPFTDTQYF.

The CDR3 nucleotides read TGCGCCAGCAGTCAGAAACAGGGGTCGAACACTGAAGCTTTCTTT. Translated, it gives CASSQKQGSNTEAFF. The genes are TRBV5-1 and TRBJ1-1, with 7 bases aligning to TRBD1. This CDR3 is 15 amino acids long. Germline V CDR1 and CDR2: SGHRS, YFSETQ. V trimming: 5 bases; J trimming: 1 base; junction bases outside the gene matches: 8.

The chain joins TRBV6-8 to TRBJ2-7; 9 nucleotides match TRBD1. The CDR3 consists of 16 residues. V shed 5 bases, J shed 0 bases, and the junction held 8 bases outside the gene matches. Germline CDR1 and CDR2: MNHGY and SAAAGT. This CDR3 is CASSPPGQGSSYEQYF. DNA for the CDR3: TGTGCCAGCAGTCCCCCGGGACAGGGATCCTCCTACGAGCAGTACTTC.

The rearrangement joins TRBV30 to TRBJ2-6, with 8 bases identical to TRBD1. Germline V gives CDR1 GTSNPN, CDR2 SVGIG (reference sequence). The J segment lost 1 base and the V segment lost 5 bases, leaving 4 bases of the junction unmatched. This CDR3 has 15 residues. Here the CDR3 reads CAWDRDRSGANVLTF. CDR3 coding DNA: TGTGCCTGGGACCGGGACAGGTCTGGGGCCAACGTCCTGACTTTC.

CDR3 bases: TGTGCCAGCAGCCTGACACTAGCGGGGGGGGACAATGAGCAGTTCTTC. Protein: CASSLTLAGGDNEQFF. V gene TRBV11-3 combines with J gene TRBJ2-1, with 13 bases fitting TRBD2. CDR3 length: 16 residues. Germline-derived CDR1 and CDR2 are SGHNT and YENEEA. V gave up 5 bases and J gave up 5 bases; unmatched junction bases: 6.